This paragraph reports one T cell receptor beta chain. Its antigen is unidentified. This CDR3 has 17 amino acids. V shed 2 bases and J 5 bases; nucleotides not matched to a gene: 11. Germline V gene data show CDR1 as MDHEN and CDR2 as SYDVKM. This sample stems from a study of neoadjuvant nivolumab and ipilimumab in lung cancer. Clones were read by immunoSEQ multiplex PCR, and TCRdb kept only the in-frame ones, dropping some. The sample carries some 2,500 clones, around 83% recorded once. Overall study results and limits: A small number of samples were TCR sequenced.

This receptor was identified in an adult with non-small cell lung cancer. The chain uses TRBV28 and TRBJ1-5, with 8 bases that match TRBD1. The sequencing here drew on tumor tissue, taken before neoadjuvant nivolumab, alone or with ipilimumab. The CDR3: CASSLPGGQGADQPQHF. The CDR3 DNA follows: TGTGCCAGCAGTTTACCCGGAGGTCAGGGGGCAGATCAGCCCCAGCATTTT.